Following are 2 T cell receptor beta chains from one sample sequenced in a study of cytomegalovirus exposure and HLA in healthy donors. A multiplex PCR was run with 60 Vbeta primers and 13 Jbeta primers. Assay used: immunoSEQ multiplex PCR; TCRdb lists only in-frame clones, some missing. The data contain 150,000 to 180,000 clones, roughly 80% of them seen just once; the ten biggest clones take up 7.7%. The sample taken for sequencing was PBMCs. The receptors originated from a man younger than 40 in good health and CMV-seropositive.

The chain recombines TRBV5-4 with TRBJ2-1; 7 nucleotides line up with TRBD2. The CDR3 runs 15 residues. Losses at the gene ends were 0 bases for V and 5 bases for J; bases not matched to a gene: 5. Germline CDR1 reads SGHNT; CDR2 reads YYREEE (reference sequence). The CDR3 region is CASSLERDPHNEQFF. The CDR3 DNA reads TGTGCCAGCAGCTTGGAGCGGGATCCCCACAATGAGCAGTTCTTC.

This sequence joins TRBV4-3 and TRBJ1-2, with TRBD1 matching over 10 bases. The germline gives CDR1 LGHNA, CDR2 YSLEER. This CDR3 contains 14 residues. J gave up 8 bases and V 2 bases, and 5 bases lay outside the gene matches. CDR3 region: CASSQPGQGLGYTF. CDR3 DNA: TGCGCCAGCAGCCAACCGGGACAGGGGCTAGGCTACACCTTC.